This TCR beta chain was recorded in a study of T-cell reconstitution after alpha-beta-depleted transplantation in children. Unique molecular identifiers were used in preparing the TCRbeta library. TCRdb processed the PCR reads anew with MiXCR; each CDR3 protein has one entry. The sample lists about 580,000 distinct CDR3 sequences, under 30% occurring once. There are a few counts of this clonotype. The antigen is not known. General study findings and limits: Day-60 TCRbeta diversity that was high in some patients was derived from surviving recipient T cells and thymic progenitors. Reported findings indicate that, about two months after transplant, alpha-beta T cells came from several hundred expanded clones, which were derived from non-depleted graft cells.

V was shortened by 2 bases and J by 7 bases, with 6 bases between the two germline ends. Per the germline V gene, CDR1 is SGHTA and CDR2 is FQGNSA. CDR3 size: 12 residues. This TCR was recovered from a boy less than two years old who had a stem cell transplant for acute myeloid leukemia, so the T cells may come from the graft donor. The sequencing used PBMCs, mostly from graft donor cells, collected 360 days after TCRalphabeta/CD19-depleted stem cell transplant. This rearrangement joins TRBV7-2 to TRBJ1-5; no reliable D call. In DNA form, the CDR3 reads TGTGCCAGCAGCTTACCAAGACAGCCCCAGCATTTT. Protein product: CASSLPRQPQHF.